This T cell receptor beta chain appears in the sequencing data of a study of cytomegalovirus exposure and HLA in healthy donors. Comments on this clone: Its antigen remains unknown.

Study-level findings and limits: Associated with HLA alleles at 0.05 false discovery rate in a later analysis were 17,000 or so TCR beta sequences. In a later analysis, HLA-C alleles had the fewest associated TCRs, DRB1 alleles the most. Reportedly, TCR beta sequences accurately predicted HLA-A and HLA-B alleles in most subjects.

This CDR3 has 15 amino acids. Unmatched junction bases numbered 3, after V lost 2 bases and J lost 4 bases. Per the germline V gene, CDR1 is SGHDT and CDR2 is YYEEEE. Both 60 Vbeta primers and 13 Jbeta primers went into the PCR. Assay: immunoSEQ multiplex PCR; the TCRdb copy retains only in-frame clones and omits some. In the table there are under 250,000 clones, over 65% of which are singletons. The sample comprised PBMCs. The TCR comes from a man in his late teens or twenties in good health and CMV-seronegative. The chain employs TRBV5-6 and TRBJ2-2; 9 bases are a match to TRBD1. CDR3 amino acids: CASSFRDRATGELFF. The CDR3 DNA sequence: TGTGCCAGCAGCTTTAGGGACAGGGCCACCGGGGAGCTGTTTTTT.